These 29 T cell receptor beta chains were all obtained from the same sample, sequenced in a study of blood T cell repertoires in COVID-19. Assay: immunoSEQ multiplex PCR; the TCRdb copy retains only in-frame clones and omits some. The sample lists roughly 90,000 clones; more than 80% were seen once. Sequenced sample: peripheral blood. Every receptor here comes from a woman in her sixties or seventies with acute or convalescent COVID-19.

There are a few counts of this clone. The V call is TRBV29-1, the J call TRBJ1-2; TRBD1 matches 9 bases. In germline, CDR1 is SQVTM, CDR2 ANQGSEA. CDR3 size: 14 residues. After removal of 6 bases from V and 0 bases from J, the junction contained 5 bases not matched to a gene. CDR3 residues: CSVLWTGANYGYTF. CDR3 DNA: TGCAGCGTCCTCTGGACAGGGGCTAACTATGGCTACACCTTC.

This clone was picked up one time. The J gene is TRBJ2-1, the V gene TRBV7-3, with D maybe TRBD2 (5 bases). Germline CDR1 is SGHTA and CDR2 is FQGTGA. V was pared by 5 bases and J by 6 bases, with 5 bases between. This CDR3 contains 11 residues. This chain's CDR3 is CASSRGNEQFF. For the CDR3, the DNA is TGTGCCAGCAGCCGGGGCAATGAGCAGTTCTTC.

The chain joins TRBV10-3 to TRBJ2-6, with TRBD2 identical over 8 bases. This CDR3 contains 16 residues. The V and J ends lost 8 bases and 2 bases, in that order; junction bases with no gene match: 8. CDR1 ENHRY and CDR2 SYGVKD come from the germline V gene. CDR3: CAIFAGGGPGANVLTF. CDR3 coding DNA: TGTGCCATCTTCGCGGGGGGCGGACCTGGGGCCAACGTCCTGACTTTC.

The V and J genes are TRBV7-8 and TRBJ1-4; D uncertain. The ends were cut back, 1 base at V and 3 bases at J, with 9 bases in the middle. This CDR3 is 15 amino acids long. Germline V CDR1 and CDR2: SGHVS, FQNEAQ. The CDR3 sequence is CASSLGGAANEKLFF. The CDR3 DNA reads TGTGCCAGCAGCTTAGGGGGAGCGGCTAATGAAAAACTGTTTTTT.

The V call is TRBV30, the J call TRBJ2-7; TRBD1 aligns across 10 bases. This CDR3 contains 14 residues. Unmatched junction bases numbered 3, after V lost 2 bases and J lost 2 bases. Germline V gene data show CDR1 as GTSNPN and CDR2 as SVGIG (reference sequence). Written as DNA, the CDR3 is TGTGCCTGGAGTTTGGGACAGGGGCCCTACGAGCAGTACTTC. This encodes CAWSLGQGPYEQYF. Filled out from reference TRBV30 and TRBJ2-7, the complete variable domain reads SQTIHQWPATLVQPVGSPLSLECTVEGTSNPNLYWYRQAAGRGLQLLFYSVGIGQISSEVPQNLSASRPQDRQFILSSKKLLLSDSGFYLCAWSLGQGPYEQYFGPGTRLTVT.

The V gene is TRBV29-1, the J gene TRBJ1-2; TRBD1 is a possible D gene (5 bases). Germline CDR1 is SQVTM and CDR2 is ANQGSEA. V lost 0 bases and J 4 bases, leaving 6 bases between the germline ends. CDR3 length: 12 residues. CDR3 loop: CSVEDTGYGYTF. CDR3 coding DNA: TGCAGCGTTGAAGATACAGGCTATGGCTACACCTTC.

The chain recombines TRBV9 with TRBJ1-4; a weak D match, TRBD1 (5 bases). Trimming stripped 4 bases from V and 7 bases from J, with 11 bases between. This CDR3 contains 13 residues. CDR1 is SGDLS and CDR2 is YYNGEE in the germline V gene. Written as DNA, the CDR3 is TGTGCCAGCAGCCGATCAGGGTTTGAAAAACTGTTTTTT. Amino acids: CASSRSGFEKLFF.

This clone was seen a single time. The chain links TRBV5-1 to TRBJ2-2; maybe TRBD1 (6 bases). The V end lost 1 base, the J end lost 4 bases, and 14 bases lay between the germline ends. Germline V gene sequence: CDR1 SGHRS, CDR2 YFSETQ. This CDR3 has 16 residues. DNA for the CDR3: TGCGCCAGCAGCTTGCAACAGGGTTATGCCACCGGGGAGCTGTTTTTT. It encodes CASSLQQGYATGELFF.

The V and J genes are TRBV19 and TRBJ2-3, with D tentatively TRBD1 (6 bases). Germline V gives CDR1 LNHDA, CDR2 SQIVND (reference sequence). V lost 3 bases to trimming and J lost 4 bases, with 8 bases between them. The length of the CDR3 is 13 residues. This CDR3 is CASSIAGADTQYF. The CDR3 region has the DNA TGTGCCAGTAGTATCGCAGGGGCAGATACGCAGTATTTT.

The rearrangement links TRBV19 to TRBJ1-5, with TRBD1 identical over 7 bases. The germline V gene has CDR1 LNHDA and CDR2 SQIVND (reference sequence). This CDR3 region has 13 residues. V was clipped by 8 bases and J by 3 bases; unmatched bases: 4. CDR3: CASGDRNNQPQHF. The CDR3, as DNA: TGTGCCAGTGGGGACAGAAACAATCAGCCCCAGCATTTT.

V and J are TRBV28 and TRBJ2-1; tentative D call: TRBD1 (5 bases). V lost 2 bases to trimming and J lost 10 bases, with 18 bases between them. This CDR3 is built from 15 residues. Germline CDR1 MDHEN, CDR2 SYDVKM. In DNA, the CDR3 is TGTGCCAGCAGTTTAACCGTATCCCCAGGGCACGAGCAGTTCTTC. Translation gives CASSLTVSPGHEQFF.

The V gene is TRBV5-4, the J gene TRBJ2-7; possibly TRBD2 for D (6 bases). Germline-derived CDR1 and CDR2 are SGHNT and YYREEE (reference sequence). The V and J ends lost 2 bases and 4 bases respectively, with 10 bases between them. This CDR3 spans 13 amino acids. This CDR3 is CASSFKAGYEQYF. For the CDR3, the DNA is TGTGCCAGCAGCTTTAAGGCGGGATACGAGCAGTACTTC.

This CDR3 is CASSLSATQNTEAFF. CDR3 nucleotides: TGCGCCAGCAGCTTGTCCGCGACACAGAACACTGAAGCTTTCTTT. The chain carries TRBV5-1 and TRBJ1-1, with D unresolved. Per the germline V gene, CDR1 is SGHRS and CDR2 is YFSETQ. This CDR3 is 15 amino acids long. Trimming took 1 base from V and 1 from J, leaving 11 bases between them.

The sample holds one count of this clone. The chain uses TRBV6-5 and TRBJ2-2, with TRBD1 matching over 11 bases. The trim removed 6 bases at V and 9 bases at J, leaving 9 bases unmatched. The germline V gene encodes CDR1 MNHEY and CDR2 SVGAGI. There are 15 residues in the CDR3. This CDR3 reads CASRTGTGGSRELFF. The DNA of the CDR3 is TGTGCCAGCAGAACCGGGACAGGGGGTTCCCGGGAGCTGTTTTTT.

This chain joins TRBV5-1 and TRBJ2-7, with 9 bases that match TRBD2. The germline V gene encodes CDR1 SGHRS and CDR2 YFSETQ. The CDR3 loop spans 14 amino acids. V lost 4 bases and J lost 4; bases outside the gene matches: 6. As DNA, the CDR3 is TGCGCCAGCAGCGTAGCTAGCGGGGTATACGAGCAGTACTTC. It translates to CASSVASGVYEQYF.

The rearrangement joins TRBV5-6 to TRBJ2-1; TRBD2 aligns across 9 bases. Germline CDR1 reads SGHDT; CDR2 reads YYEEEE. Trimming took 4 bases from V and 7 from J; bases not matched to a gene: 12. The CDR3 runs 16 residues. The chain's CDR3 is CASSGGLAGVWNEQFF. For the CDR3, the DNA is TGTGCCAGCAGCGGGGGGTTAGCGGGAGTGTGGAATGAGCAGTTCTTC.

This clone was seen only a few times. The genes are TRBV4-2 and TRBJ2-7; 9 bases fit TRBD1. With V trimmed by 5 bases and J by 1 base, 6 bases remained unmatched. CDR1 is LGHNA and CDR2 is YNFKEQ in the germline V gene. The CDR3 contains 15 residues. The CDR3 loop reads CASSGPGQGSYEQYF. The CDR3, as DNA: TGTGCCAGCAGCGGCCCCGGACAGGGGTCCTACGAGCAGTACTTC.

V usage is TRBV18 and J usage is TRBJ2-1; 14 bases fit TRBD2. V shed 6 bases, J shed 8 bases, and the junction held 6 bases outside the gene matches. From germline, CDR1 is KGHSH and CDR2 LQKENI. There are 15 residues in the CDR3. The CDR3: CASSPGLAGVDEQFF. CDR3 nucleotide sequence: TGTGCCAGCTCTCCGGGACTAGCGGGAGTGGATGAGCAGTTCTTC.

This chain joins TRBV11-2 and TRBJ2-5; possibly TRBD2 for D (6 bases). CDR3 length equals 15 residues. Germline lookup yields CDR1 SGHAT and CDR2 FQNNGV. Trimming removed 0 bases from V and 2 bases from J, with 10 bases in between. CDR3 amino acids: CASSLEGTLQETQYF. CDR3 DNA sequence: TGTGCCAGCAGCTTAGAGGGGACTCTACAAGAGACCCAGTACTTC.

V is TRBV7-9 and J is TRBJ2-1, with D maybe TRBD2 (5 bases). Germline V gene sequence: CDR1 SEHNR, CDR2 FQNEAQ (reference sequence). CDR3 length equals 12 residues. With 4 bases removed from V and 7 bases from J, the gap between germline ends came to 8 bases. The CDR3 sequence: CASSSRANEQFF. The CDR3 DNA sequence: TGTGCCAGCAGCTCGCGGGCTAATGAGCAGTTCTTC.

V usage is TRBV6-6 and J usage is TRBJ2-1; TRBD1 aligns across 7 bases. The germline gives CDR1 MNHNY, CDR2 SVGAGI (reference sequence). V shed 10 bases, J shed 2 bases, and the junction held 5 bases outside the gene matches. This CDR3 is 13 amino acids long. CDR3 nucleotides: TGTGCCACCCAGGACAGGACCTACAATGAGCAGTTCTTC. This sequence encodes CATQDRTYNEQFF.

CDR3 amino acids: CASSLSGVSSYEQYF. For the CDR3, the DNA is TGTGCCAGCAGTTTATCAGGGGTTAGCTCTTACGAGCAGTACTTC. This chain connects TRBV28 to TRBJ2-7; D possibly corresponds to TRBD1 (6 bases). V shed 1 base and J shed 4 bases, with 14 bases lying between them. The CDR3 spans 15 residues. CDR1 is MDHEN and CDR2 is SYDVKM in the germline V gene.

This clone was counted only a few times. The chain uses TRBV4-3 and TRBJ1-2, with 8 bases that match TRBD1. Germline values: CDR1 LGHNA, CDR2 YSLEER. The CDR3 consists of 16 residues. The V gene end was trimmed by 0 bases and the J gene end by 4 bases; junction bases not matched to a gene: 7. The chain's CDR3 is CASSQDIQGEIYGYTF. The DNA for the CDR3 is TGCGCCAGCAGCCAAGATATACAGGGGGAAATCTATGGCTACACCTTC.

V and J are TRBV2 and TRBJ1-3, with 7 positions matching TRBD1. CDR1 is SNHLY, CDR2 FYNNEI, per germline. The CDR3 contains 15 residues. Losses at the gene ends were 6 bases for V and 4 bases for J; bases not matched to a gene: 9. The CDR3 DNA is TGTGCCAGCAGCCGAAGGACAGGTGTCGGAAACACCATATATTTT. Translated, it gives CASSRRTGVGNTIYF.

The chain uses TRBV5-1 and TRBJ2-6; TRBD2 is a possible D gene (7 bases). Trimming pared 0 bases from V and 1 base from J, leaving 14 bases between. The CDR3 covers 18 residues. The germline V gene has CDR1 SGHRS and CDR2 YFSETQ. The CDR3: CASSLGLGGRSGANVLTF. In nucleotides, the CDR3 is TGCGCCAGCAGCTTGGGCCTGGGGGGGCGGTCTGGGGCCAACGTCCTGACTTTC. Full variable domain (missing parts from reference TRBV5-1 and TRBJ2-6): KAGVTQTPRYLIKTRGQQVTLSCSPISGHRSVSWYQQTPGQGLQFLFEYFSETQRNKGNFPGRFSGRQFSNSRSEMNVSTLELGDSALYLCASSLGLGGRSGANVLTFGAGSRLTVL.

V and J are TRBV6-6 and TRBJ2-3; 14 bases agree with TRBD2. The CDR3 is made up of 17 amino acids. With V trimmed by 6 bases and J by 0 bases, 5 bases remained unmatched. Germline V CDR1 and CDR2: MNHNY, SVGAGI (reference sequence). The CDR3 reads CASSRGTSGSSTDTQYF. The CDR3 DNA follows: TGTGCCAGCAGCCGAGGGACTAGCGGGAGCAGCACAGATACGCAGTATTTT.

The chain combines TRBV4-2 with TRBJ2-3; 7 bases are a match to TRBD1. The CDR3 has 17 amino acids. Germline V CDR1 and CDR2: LGHNA, YNFKEQ. The V gene end was trimmed by 0 bases and the J gene end by 3 bases; junction bases not matched to a gene: 9. For the CDR3, the DNA is TGTGCCAGCAGCCAAGAAGGAGGCGCAGGGGGAACAGATACGCAGTATTTT. This encodes CASSQEGGAGGTDTQYF.

V usage is TRBV7-3 and J usage is TRBJ2-3; tentative D call: TRBD1 (6 bases). Germline CDR1 SGHTA, CDR2 FQGTGA. The CDR3 length is 15 residues. The V end lost 2 bases, the J end lost 4 bases, and 13 bases lay between the germline ends. The CDR3 reads CASSLSGARSDTQYF. The CDR3 DNA is TGTGCCAGCAGCTTATCAGGGGCGCGGTCAGATACGCAGTATTTT.

The chain recombines TRBV30 with TRBJ2-7, with D perhaps TRBD1 (6 bases). Trimming took 4 bases from V and 4 from J, leaving 11 bases between them. The germline gives CDR1 GTSNPN, CDR2 SVGIG (reference sequence). The CDR3 length is 12 residues. CDR3 residues: CAWNRDGYEQYF. The CDR3 DNA reads TGTGCCTGGAACAGGGACGGGTACGAGCAGTACTTC.